Given below is one TCR beta chain in context. This CDR3 is built from 12 residues. V lost 4 bases, J lost 4 bases, and 7 bases lay in between. Germline values: CDR1 MDHEN, CDR2 SYDVKM. In the original workflow: The authors estimated nucleated cell counts from reference gene primer amplification. Profiling relied on immunoSEQ multiplex PCR, and the TCRdb table lists in-frame clones only, not all of them. V and J calls and clone size are given by that table; D and trimming were obtained from the DNA. The table has fewer than 40,000 clones, around 80% seen once. This sample is drawn from a study of blood T cell repertoires in COVID-19. Across the whole study: Some COVID-19 samples were acute and others convalescent; all came from the United States, Italy and Spain. T cells, B-cell-depleted T cells, or PBMCs supplied cDNA or gDNA.

Material for sequencing was peripheral blood. The source is a man between 60 and 75 years old with acute or convalescent COVID-19. The chain uses TRBV28 and TRBJ1-2; D may be TRBD1 (6 bases). The CDR3 spells CASSSQGYGYTF. In nucleotides, the CDR3 is TGTGCCAGCAGTTCACAGGGCTATGGCTACACCTTC.